This T cell receptor (beta chain) was profiled in a study of T cells in Graves' hyperthyroidism and ophthalmopathy (dated by TCRdb to about 2019). Background for the entire study: Peripheral blood was collected at initial diagnosis, before any treatment. TCR V-J signatures able to tell the groups apart were searched for in a discovery cohort of 100 or so patients, of whom roughly 42 had Graves' ophthalmopathy and under 65 had stable Graves' hyperthyroidism. Prospective prediction of ophthalmopathy was tested in an independent validation cohort of 18 to 20 hyperthyroidism patients and around 16 patients who later progressed to ophthalmopathy. The 95 to 100 discovery patients were randomly divided into training and test sets at a 7:3 ratio. In roughly six Graves' hyperthyroidism patients, the study also compared T-cell repertoires from thyroid tissue with T-cell repertoires from blood. Once sampling was done, hyperthyroidism patients were given methimazole at a starting dose of 30 mg daily, whereas ophthalmopathy patients were given high-dose intravenous methylprednisolone. According to the paper, TCR Vbeta CDR3 sequencing was carried out on approximately 140 peripheral blood samples, which came from around 43 ophthalmopathy, about 75 hyperthyroidism and roughly 17 progressor patients. The investigation overall reported the following: During validation, the model predicted progression to ophthalmopathy a median of around six months ahead of onset, with 60% to 71% sensitivity and less than 85% specificity. No statistical method was used to set the sample size in advance, and investigators knew the group allocation. A model built on a 13 V-J signature distinguished ophthalmopathy from stable hyperthyroidism, reaching 85% to 90% sensitivity and under 84% specificity in cross-validation and 80%/75% in testing. Blood samples also contained most of the expanded thyroid clonotypes (frequency above 0.001), which suggests that blood repertoires may reflect thyroid immune responses.

Hyperthyroidism patients were newly diagnosed, with disease duration under 2 months, and aged 18 to 65 years. Exclusion was applied to patients with uncontrolled infections, other autoimmune diseases, pregnancy or lactation. Diagnoses were based on clinical symptoms, serum thyroxine and TRAb, thyroid ultrasound and orbital computed tomography. Blood from progressor patients was drawn when they were first diagnosed with hyperthyroidism, before any ophthalmopathy symptoms appeared. PBMCs were separated from about 10 ml of fresh peripheral blood using Ficoll-Paque density gradient centrifugation. Progressor patients were initially diagnosed with Graves' hyperthyroidism and developed ophthalmopathy during follow-up. Total RNA was extracted with Trizol reagent, and quality was checked on an Agilent 2100 Bioanalyzer. For this clonotype: The antigen it recognizes is unknown. The junction and the germline gene differ at one end; a read error may be behind it.

Amplification of TCR beta CDR3 regions was carried out from RNA transcripts. A first-round RT-PCR of the TCR CDR3 used the HTBI primer set with the Qiagen OneStep RT-PCR kit. Libraries were constructed in a second round of multiplex PCR, after which size selection and purification were performed. Paired-end sequencing of the libraries was performed with 100 bp reads on an Illumina HiSeq2000. Per the authors' processing: Raw data were processed with SOAPnuke, discarding reads with adapters, uncalled bases, mean Phred below 15, or no exact constant-primer or identifier match. COPE v1.2.5 was used to merge high-quality paired reads, and clonotypes were defined as unique nucleotide sequences. MiTCR v1.1 was used to align clonotypes to the IMGT TRBV, TRBD and TRBJ reference segments. The analysis was restricted to V-J combinations with a frequency above 0.0001, which together covered approximately 99% of the repertoires. A TCS score was defined as the ratio between F50 (clonal expansion) and ExV (chaos), using BLOSUM62-based TCRdist between CDR3 peptides within each V-J. Welch's t-statistics and random forest reduced roughly 540 V-J features to under 15, which were used in a naive Bayes classifier (R e1071). TCRdb reprocessing: public reads trimmed at Q25 with fastp, clones called with MiXCR, in-frame beta chains kept. For every CDR3 protein sequence, its rows merge into one entry that carries the most common genes and DNA. The V and J calls come from TCRdb's annotation, not from the publication. Recorded for this sample are fewer than 900,000 distinct CDR3 sequences; around 19% of them occurred a single time. Clones ranked in the top ten supply approximately 16% of the sample.

The germline V gene sets CDR1 to ENHRY and CDR2 to SYGVKD. The cysteine opens and the phenylalanine closes a CDR3 of 14 amino acids. The entry retains the CDR3 DNA only, 42 bases that are in frame from base 1. The receptor was derived from a woman aged 45-60 years with Graves' hyperthyroidism that later progressed to Graves' ophthalmopathy. What was sequenced was blood. The chain was built from TRBV10-3 and TRBJ1-2; the junction holds 7 bases that match TRBD1. CDR3 loop: CAIRGGQLIHGHTF. The nucleotide sequence is given as TGTGCCATCAGAGGGGGACAGTTGATTCATGGCCACACCTTC.